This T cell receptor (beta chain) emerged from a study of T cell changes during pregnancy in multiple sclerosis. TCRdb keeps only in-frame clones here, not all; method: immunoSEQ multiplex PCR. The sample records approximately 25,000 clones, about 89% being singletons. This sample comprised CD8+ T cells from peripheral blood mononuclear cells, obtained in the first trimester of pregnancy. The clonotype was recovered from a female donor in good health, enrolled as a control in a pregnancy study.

In DNA, the CDR3 is TGCGCCAGCAGCCTAGCGGGGGGCCTGAATGAGCAGTTCTTC. It is translated as CASSLAGGLNEQFF. J is TRBJ2-1 and V is TRBV5-1; 11 nucleotides agree with TRBD2. This CDR3 spans 14 amino acids. V lost 4 bases, J lost 7 bases, and 4 bases stayed unmatched. Germline V gives CDR1 SGHRS, CDR2 YFSETQ.